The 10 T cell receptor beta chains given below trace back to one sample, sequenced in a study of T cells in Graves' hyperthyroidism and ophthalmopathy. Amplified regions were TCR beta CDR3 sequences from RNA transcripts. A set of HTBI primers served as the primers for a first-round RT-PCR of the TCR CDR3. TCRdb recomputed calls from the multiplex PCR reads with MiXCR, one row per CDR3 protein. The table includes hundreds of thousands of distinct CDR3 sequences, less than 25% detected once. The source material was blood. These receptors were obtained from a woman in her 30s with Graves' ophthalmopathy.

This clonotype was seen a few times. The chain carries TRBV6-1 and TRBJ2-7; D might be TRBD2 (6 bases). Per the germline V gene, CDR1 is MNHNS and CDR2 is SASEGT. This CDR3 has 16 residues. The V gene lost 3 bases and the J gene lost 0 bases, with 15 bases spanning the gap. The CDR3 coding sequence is TGTGCCAGCAGTGATCCACTCCTCGGGGGCTCCTACGAGCAGTACTTC. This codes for CASSDPLLGGSYEQYF.

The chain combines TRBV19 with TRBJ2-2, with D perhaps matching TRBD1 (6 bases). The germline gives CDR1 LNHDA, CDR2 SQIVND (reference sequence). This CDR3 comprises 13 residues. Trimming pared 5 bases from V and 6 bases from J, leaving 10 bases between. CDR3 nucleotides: TGTGCCAGTAGTCAGGGGCTCGCCGGGGAGCTGTTTTTT. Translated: CASSQGLAGELFF.

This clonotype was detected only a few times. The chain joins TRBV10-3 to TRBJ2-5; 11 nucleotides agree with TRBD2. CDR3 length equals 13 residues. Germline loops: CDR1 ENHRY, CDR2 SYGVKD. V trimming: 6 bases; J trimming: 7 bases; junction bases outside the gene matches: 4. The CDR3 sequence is CAIRLAGAGTQYF. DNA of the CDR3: TGTGCCATCAGACTAGCGGGAGCAGGGACCCAGTACTTC.

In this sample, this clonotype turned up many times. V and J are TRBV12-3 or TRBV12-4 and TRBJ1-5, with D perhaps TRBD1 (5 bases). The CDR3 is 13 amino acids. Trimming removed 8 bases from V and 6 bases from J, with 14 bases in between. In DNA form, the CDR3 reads TGTGCCAGCGCGGAATCAGGGAGTCAGCCCCAGCATTTT. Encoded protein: CASAESGSQPQHF.

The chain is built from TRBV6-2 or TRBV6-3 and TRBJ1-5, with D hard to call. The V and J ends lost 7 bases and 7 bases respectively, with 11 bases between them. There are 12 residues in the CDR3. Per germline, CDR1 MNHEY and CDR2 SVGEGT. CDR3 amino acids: CASIERLQPQHF. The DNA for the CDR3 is TGTGCCAGCATAGAAAGACTGCAGCCCCAGCATTTT.

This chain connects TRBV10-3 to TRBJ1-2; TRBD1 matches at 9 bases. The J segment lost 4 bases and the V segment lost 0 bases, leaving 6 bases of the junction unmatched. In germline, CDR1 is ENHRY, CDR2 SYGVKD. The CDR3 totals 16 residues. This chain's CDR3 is CAISESILDRGYGYTF. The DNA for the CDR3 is TGTGCCATCAGTGAGTCCATCCTGGACAGGGGCTATGGCTACACCTTC.

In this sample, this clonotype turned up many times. CDR3 bases: TGTGCCAGCAGTTTGGCCACTGAAGCTTTCTTT. Protein sequence: CASSLATEAFF. The chain has TRBV7-9 and TRBJ1-1, with no clear D. There are 11 residues in the CDR3. CDR1 is SEHNR, CDR2 FQNEAQ, per germline (reference sequence). The ends were cut back, 6 bases at V and 4 bases at J, with 6 bases in the middle.

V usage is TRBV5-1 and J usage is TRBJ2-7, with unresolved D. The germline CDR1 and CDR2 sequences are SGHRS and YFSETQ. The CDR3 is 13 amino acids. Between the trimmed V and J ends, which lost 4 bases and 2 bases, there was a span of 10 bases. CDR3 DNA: TGCGCCAGCAGCCAGCAGGCTACCTACGAGCAGTACTTC. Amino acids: CASSQQATYEQYF.

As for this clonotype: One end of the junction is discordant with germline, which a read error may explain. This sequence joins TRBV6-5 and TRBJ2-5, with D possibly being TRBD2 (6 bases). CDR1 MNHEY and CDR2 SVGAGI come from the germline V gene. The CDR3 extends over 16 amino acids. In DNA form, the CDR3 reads TGTGCCAGCAGTTACCCCACGGGGGTGGGGCAAGAGACCCGGTACTTC. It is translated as CASSYPTGVGQETRYF.

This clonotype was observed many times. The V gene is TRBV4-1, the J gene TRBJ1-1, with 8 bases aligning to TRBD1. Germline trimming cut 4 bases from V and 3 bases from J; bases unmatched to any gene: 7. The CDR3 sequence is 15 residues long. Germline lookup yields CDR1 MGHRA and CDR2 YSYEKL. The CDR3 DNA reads TGCGCCAGCAGCCCCCAAACAGGGGGAGACACTGAAGCTTTCTTT. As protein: CASSPQTGGDTEAFF.